This T cell receptor beta chain came from a study of blood T cell repertoires in COVID-19. Across the whole study: The analysed material was cDNA or gDNA that came from T cells, B-cell-depleted T cells, or PBMCs.

Profiled with immunoSEQ multiplex PCR; TCRdb holds only in-frame clones, not every one. The data show about 36,000 clones, with approximately 78% seen just once and around 44% held by the top ten. CDR3 length: 15 residues. CDR1 SGHDN and CDR2 FVKESK come from the germline V gene. Germline trimming cut 4 bases from V and 5 bases from J; bases unmatched to any gene: 5. This chain uses TRBV14 with TRBJ2-5; 12 bases are shared with TRBD1. The sequence derives from a human donor in a cohort sampled during active or convalescent COVID-19. The donor label of this sample is uncertain. Sequencing used peripheral blood. CDR3 region: CASSLGQGASETQYF. The CDR3 DNA follows: TGTGCCAGCAGCCTGGGACAGGGGGCAAGCGAGACCCAGTACTTC.